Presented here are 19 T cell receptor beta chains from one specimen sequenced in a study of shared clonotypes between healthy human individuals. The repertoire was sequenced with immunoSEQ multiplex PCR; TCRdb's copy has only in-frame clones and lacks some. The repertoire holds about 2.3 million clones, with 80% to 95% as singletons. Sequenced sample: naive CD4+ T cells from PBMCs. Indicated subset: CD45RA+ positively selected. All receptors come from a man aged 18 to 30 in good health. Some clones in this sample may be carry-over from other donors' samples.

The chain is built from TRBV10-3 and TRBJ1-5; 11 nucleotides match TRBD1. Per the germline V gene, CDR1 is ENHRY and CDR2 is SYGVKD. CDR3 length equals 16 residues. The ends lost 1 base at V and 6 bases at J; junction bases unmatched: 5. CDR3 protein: CAISEWDGTGGQPQHF. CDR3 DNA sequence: TGTGCCATCAGTGAGTGGGACGGGACAGGGGGTCAGCCCCAGCATTTT.

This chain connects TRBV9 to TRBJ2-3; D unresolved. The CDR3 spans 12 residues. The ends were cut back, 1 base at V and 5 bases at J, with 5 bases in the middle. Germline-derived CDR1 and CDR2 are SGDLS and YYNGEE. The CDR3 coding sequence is TGTGCCAGCAGCGTACCGGGAGATACGCAGTATTTT. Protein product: CASSVPGDTQYF.

CDR3 residues: CASSVSGGNYEQYF. The CDR3 DNA is TGTGCCAGCAGCGTATCCGGGGGCAACTACGAGCAGTACTTC. The chain has TRBV9 and TRBJ2-7, with D perhaps matching TRBD1 or TRBD2 (6 bases each). This CDR3 contains 14 residues. Trimming pared 1 base from V and 3 bases from J, leaving 11 bases between. The germline CDR1 and CDR2 sequences are SGDLS and YYNGEE. Combining the CDR3 with reference TRBV9 and TRBJ2-7 gives the whole variable domain DSGVTQTPKHLITATGQRVTLRCSPRSGDLSVYWYQQSLDQGLQFLIQYYNGEERAKGNILERFSAQQFPDLHSELNLSSLELGDSALYFCASSVSGGNYEQYFGPGTRLTVT.

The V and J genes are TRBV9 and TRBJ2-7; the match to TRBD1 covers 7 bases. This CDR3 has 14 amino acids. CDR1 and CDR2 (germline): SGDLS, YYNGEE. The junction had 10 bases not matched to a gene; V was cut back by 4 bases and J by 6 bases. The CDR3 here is CASSPRQGSGEQYF. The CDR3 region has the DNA TGTGCCAGCAGCCCGCGACAGGGTTCGGGCGAGCAGTACTTC.

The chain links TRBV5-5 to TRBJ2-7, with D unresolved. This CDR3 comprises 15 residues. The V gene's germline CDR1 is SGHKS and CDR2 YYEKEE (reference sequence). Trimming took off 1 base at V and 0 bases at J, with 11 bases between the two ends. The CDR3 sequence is CASSLIATSSYEQYF. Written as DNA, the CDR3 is TGTGCCAGCAGCTTGATCGCTACCAGCTCCTACGAGCAGTACTTC.

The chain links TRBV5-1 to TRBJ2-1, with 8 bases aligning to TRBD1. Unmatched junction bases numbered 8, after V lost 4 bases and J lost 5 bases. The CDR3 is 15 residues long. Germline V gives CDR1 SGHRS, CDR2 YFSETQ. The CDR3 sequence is CASSKPTGENNEQFF. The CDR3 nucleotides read TGCGCCAGCAGCAAGCCGACAGGGGAGAACAATGAGCAGTTCTTC.

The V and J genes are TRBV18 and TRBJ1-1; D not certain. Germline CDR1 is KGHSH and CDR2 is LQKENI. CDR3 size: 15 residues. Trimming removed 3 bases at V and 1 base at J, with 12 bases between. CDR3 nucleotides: TGTGCCAGCTCACCCCTTCGGGGAACGAACACTGAAGCTTTCTTT. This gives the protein CASSPLRGTNTEAFF.

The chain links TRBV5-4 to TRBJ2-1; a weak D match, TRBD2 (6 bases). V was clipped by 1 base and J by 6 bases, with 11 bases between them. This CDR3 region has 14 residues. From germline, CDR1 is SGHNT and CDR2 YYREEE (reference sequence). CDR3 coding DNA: TGTGCCAGCAGCTTGAGGCGGGGTGGCAATGAGCAGTTCTTC. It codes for CASSLRRGGNEQFF.

The CDR3 DNA sequence: TGTGCCAGCAGCTTATCACTAGCGGACGACAATGAGCAGTTCTTC. Protein: CASSLSLADDNEQFF. J is TRBJ2-1 and V is TRBV7-2; TRBD2 aligns across 8 bases. V shed 2 bases and J 5 bases; nucleotides not matched to a gene: 5. Germline CDR1 reads SGHTA; CDR2 reads FQGNSA. CDR3 length: 15 amino acids.

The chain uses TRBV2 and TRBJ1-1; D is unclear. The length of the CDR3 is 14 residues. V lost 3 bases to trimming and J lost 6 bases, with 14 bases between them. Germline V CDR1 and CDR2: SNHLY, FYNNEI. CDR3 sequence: CASSEVGGSSEAFF. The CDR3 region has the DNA TGTGCCAGCAGTGAGGTCGGAGGGTCCTCTGAAGCTTTCTTT. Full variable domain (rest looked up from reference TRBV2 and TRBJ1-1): EPEVTQTPSHQVTQMGQEVILRCVPISNHLYFYWYRQILGQKVEFLVSFYNNEISEKSEIFDDQFSVERPDGSNFTLKIRSTKLEDSAMYFCASSEVGGSSEAFFGQGTRLTVV.

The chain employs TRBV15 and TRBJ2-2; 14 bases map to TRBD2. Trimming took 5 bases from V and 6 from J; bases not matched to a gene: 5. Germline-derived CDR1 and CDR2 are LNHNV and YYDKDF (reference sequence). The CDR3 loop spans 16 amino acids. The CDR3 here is CATSAPGLAGAGELFF. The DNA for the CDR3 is TGTGCCACCAGCGCGCCGGGACTAGCGGGAGCCGGGGAGCTGTTTTTT. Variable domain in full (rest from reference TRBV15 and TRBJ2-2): DAMVIQNPRYQVTQFGKPVTLSCSQTLNHNVMYWYQQKSSQAPKLLFHYYDKDFNNEADTPDNFQSRRPNTSFCFLDIRSPGLGDTAMYLCATSAPGLAGAGELFFGEGSRLTVL.

The CDR3 sequence: CASSLYPVEAGELFF. Here the CDR3 DNA reads TGTGCCAGCAGCTTATACCCGGTCGAGGCCGGGGAGCTGTTTTTT. The gene calls are TRBV7-3 and TRBJ2-2; D ambiguous. Trimming stripped 2 bases from V and 6 bases from J, with 13 bases between. Germline CDR1 SGHTA, CDR2 FQGTGA. The CDR3 has 15 amino acids.

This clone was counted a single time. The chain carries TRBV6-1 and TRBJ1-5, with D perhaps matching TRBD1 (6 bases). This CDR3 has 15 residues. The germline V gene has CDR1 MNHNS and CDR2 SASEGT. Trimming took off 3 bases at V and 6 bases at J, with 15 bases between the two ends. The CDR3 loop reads CASSERPTGIQPQHF. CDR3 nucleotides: TGTGCCAGCAGTGAGCGACCCACAGGGATTCAGCCCCAGCATTTT.

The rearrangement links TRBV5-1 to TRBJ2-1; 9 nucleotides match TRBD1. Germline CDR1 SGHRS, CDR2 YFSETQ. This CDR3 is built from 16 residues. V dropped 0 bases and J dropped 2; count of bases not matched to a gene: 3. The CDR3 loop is CASSLEGQGTYNEQFF. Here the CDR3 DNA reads TGCGCCAGCAGCTTGGAGGGACAGGGAACCTACAATGAGCAGTTCTTC.

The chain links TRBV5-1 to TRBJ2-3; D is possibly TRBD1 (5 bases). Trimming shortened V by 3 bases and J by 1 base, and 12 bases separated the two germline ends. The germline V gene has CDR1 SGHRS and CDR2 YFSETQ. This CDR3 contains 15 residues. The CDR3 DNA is TGCGCCAGCAGCTCTCAGGGTCCTGGCACAGATACGCAGTATTTT. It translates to CASSSQGPGTDTQYF.

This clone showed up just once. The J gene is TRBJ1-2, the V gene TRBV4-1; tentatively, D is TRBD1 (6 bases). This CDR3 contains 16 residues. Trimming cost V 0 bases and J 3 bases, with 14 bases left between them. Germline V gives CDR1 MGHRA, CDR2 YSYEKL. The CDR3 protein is CASSQDPRDTYYGYTF. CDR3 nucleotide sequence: TGCGCCAGCAGCCAAGACCCCCGGGACACTTACTATGGCTACACCTTC.

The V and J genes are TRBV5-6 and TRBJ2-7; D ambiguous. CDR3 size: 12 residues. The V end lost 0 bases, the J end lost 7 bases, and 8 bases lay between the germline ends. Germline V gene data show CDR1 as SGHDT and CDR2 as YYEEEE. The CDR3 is CASSLVGMEQYF. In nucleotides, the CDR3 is TGTGCCAGCAGCTTGGTTGGGATGGAGCAGTACTTC. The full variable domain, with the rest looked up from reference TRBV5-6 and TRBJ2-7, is DAGVTQSPTHLIKTRGQQVTLRCSPKSGHDTVSWYQQALGQGPQFIFQYYEEEERQRGNFPDRFSGHQFPNYSSELNVNALLLGDSALYLCASSLVGMEQYFGPGTRLTVT.

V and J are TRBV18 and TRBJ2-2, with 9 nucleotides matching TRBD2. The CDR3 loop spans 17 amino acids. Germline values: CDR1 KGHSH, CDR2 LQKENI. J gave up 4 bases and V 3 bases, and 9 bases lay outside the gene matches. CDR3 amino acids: CASSPGIAGAGTGELFF. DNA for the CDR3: TGTGCCAGCTCACCGGGGATAGCGGGAGCTGGCACCGGGGAGCTGTTTTTT.

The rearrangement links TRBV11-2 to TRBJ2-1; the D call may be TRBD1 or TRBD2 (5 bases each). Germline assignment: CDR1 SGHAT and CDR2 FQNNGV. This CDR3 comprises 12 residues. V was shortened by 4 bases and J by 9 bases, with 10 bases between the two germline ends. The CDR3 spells CASSSRDLEQFF. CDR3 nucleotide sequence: TGTGCCAGCAGCTCCCGGGACCTTGAGCAGTTCTTC.